This T cell receptor (beta chain) was observed in a study of graft-versus-host responses after intestinal transplantation. Overall study: Anti-thymocyte globulin induction was given to all recipients, followed by tacrolimus and steroids for roughly 3 years.

Germline V lookup: CDR1 SQVTM, CDR2 ANQGSEA. Trimming took 5 bases from V and 0 from J, leaving 13 bases between them. This CDR3 spans 14 amino acids. With respect to this clone: The antigen remains unidentified.

Clones were sequenced by immunoSEQ multiplex PCR, and TCRdb holds only the in-frame ones, with some missing. The sample records around 45,000 clones, around 90% being singletons. This receptor was obtained from a human donor who was the organ donor for an intestinal transplant. This sequence joins TRBV29-1 and TRBJ1-2; D is unresolved. Sequencing used unstimulated CD4+ T cells sorted from spleen or lymph node cells, obtained before transplant. CDR3 in amino acids: CSVSPRLANYGYTF. The CDR3 coding sequence is TGCAGCGTTAGCCCTCGACTAGCTAACTATGGCTACACCTTC.